Shown below are 31 T cell receptor beta chains from a single sample sequenced in a study of cytomegalovirus exposure and HLA in healthy donors. The PCR made use of 60 Vbeta and 13 Jbeta primers. TCRdb keeps only in-frame clones here, not all; method: immunoSEQ multiplex PCR. The sample includes some 110,000 clones, roughly 82% seen only once; the top ten take approximately 13%. Sequences were obtained from PBMCs. These receptors all stem from a woman between 55 and 75 years old in good health and CMV-seropositive.

V gene TRBV4-1 combines with J gene TRBJ1-2; the match to TRBD1 covers 11 bases. The germline V gene encodes CDR1 MGHRA and CDR2 YSYEKL. V was pared by 4 bases and J by 0 bases, with 1 base of the junction left unmatched. The CDR3 has 15 amino acids. The CDR3 DNA reads as TGCGCCAGCAGCCCGGGACAGGGGGCTAACTATGGCTACACCTTC. Protein sequence: CASSPGQGANYGYTF.

The chain links TRBV7-2 to TRBJ2-2; D might be TRBD1 (5 bases). The CDR3 covers 16 residues. The V end was cut by 1 base, the J end by 7 bases, with 16 bases between. The germline gives CDR1 SGHTA, CDR2 FQGNSA. CDR3 in DNA: TGTGCCAGCAGCTTAGAGGTCAGGGATAGGGGCGGGGAGCTGTTTTTT. Amino acid sequence: CASSLEVRDRGGELFF.

The J gene is TRBJ2-5, the V gene TRBV5-4; D may be TRBD1 (5 bases). CDR1 is SGHNT, CDR2 YYREEE, per germline (reference sequence). This CDR3 has 16 amino acids. Trimming pared 4 bases from V and 6 bases from J, leaving 22 bases between. The CDR3 sequence is CASSLHNQGVRKTQYF. In nucleotides, the CDR3 is TGTGCCAGCAGCCTACATAACCAAGGGGTTAGGAAGACCCAGTACTTC.

This clone has only a few counts. The genes are TRBV16 and TRBJ2-7; 9 nucleotides agree with TRBD1. The V and J ends lost 4 bases and 3 bases, in that order; junction bases with no gene match: 4. The CDR3 runs 14 residues. Germline CDR1 is KGHSY and CDR2 is FQNENV. CDR3 coding DNA: TGTGCCAGCAGCCCGGGACAGGGTTACTACGAGCAGTACTTC. This sequence encodes CASSPGQGYYEQYF.

This clone was counted a few times. The rearrangement uses TRBV7-9 and TRBJ2-2; the match to TRBD2 covers 10 bases. The CDR3 is 17 amino acids. Looked up from germline, CDR1 is SEHNR and CDR2 is FQNEAQ (reference sequence). V was clipped by 3 bases and J by 4 bases; unmatched bases: 8. CDR3 sequence: CASSFPSGSVITGELFF. The CDR3 coding sequence is TGTGCCAGCAGCTTCCCTAGCGGGAGTGTGATCACCGGGGAGCTGTTTTTT.

This chain's CDR3 is CASSQTGEDGYTF. CDR3 in DNA: TGTGCCAGCAGCCAGACAGGGGAGGATGGCTACACCTTC. The J gene is TRBJ1-2, the V gene TRBV25-1; 8 bases are shared with TRBD1. Germline-derived CDR1 and CDR2 are MGHDK and SYGVNS. V lost 6 bases to trimming and J lost 6 bases; unmatched junction nucleotides: 6. The CDR3 consists of 13 residues.

The chain is built from TRBV5-1 and TRBJ2-3; unclear D gene. CDR1 and CDR2 (germline): SGHRS, YFSETQ. CDR3 length equals 14 residues. The V end was cut by 6 bases, the J end by 0 bases, with 11 bases between. The CDR3 DNA follows: TGCGCCAGCAAGGCCCAGGTTAGCACAGATACGCAGTATTTT. Translation gives CASKAQVSTDTQYF.

This clone was seen only a few times. CDR3 sequence (DNA): TGTGCCAGCAGTGGGTATAGCGGGGGGGCCGGAGATACGCAGTATTTT. The encoded protein is CASSGYSGGAGDTQYF. This chain connects TRBV6-1 to TRBJ2-3; 11 nucleotides align to TRBD2. V lost 4 bases to trimming and J lost 5 bases; unmatched junction nucleotides: 8. This CDR3 contains 16 residues. Germline V CDR1 and CDR2: MNHNS, SASEGT.

This chain connects TRBV5-1 to TRBJ2-1; 7 bases are shared with TRBD1. CDR3 length: 14 amino acids. Looked up from germline, CDR1 is SGHRS and CDR2 is YFSETQ. V lost 4 bases to trimming and J lost 5 bases; unmatched junction nucleotides: 6. The CDR3 sequence is CASSPGTANNEQFF. CDR3 DNA: TGCGCCAGCAGCCCCGGGACAGCCAACAATGAGCAGTTCTTC. The full variable domain, completed using reference TRBV5-1 and TRBJ2-1, is KAGVTQTPRYLIKTRGQQVTLSCSPISGHRSVSWYQQTPGQGLQFLFEYFSETQRNKGNFPGRFSGRQFSNSRSEMNVSTLELGDSALYLCASSPGTANNEQFFGPGTRLTVL.

This clone occurred once. V usage is TRBV2 and J usage is TRBJ2-5; TRBD1 might be the D (5 bases). CDR1 and CDR2 from the germline V gene are SNHLY and FYNNEI. This CDR3 has 13 amino acids. Trimming shortened V by 5 bases and J by 4 bases, and 11 bases separated the two germline ends. The CDR3 region is CASSPTEPETQYF. CDR3 nucleotides: TGTGCCAGCAGTCCGACAGAACCAGAGACCCAGTACTTC.

V is TRBV2 and J is TRBJ1-3, with D perhaps TRBD1 (6 bases). Germline CDR1 reads SNHLY; CDR2 reads FYNNEI. CDR3 length equals 14 residues. The ends were cut back, 4 bases at V and 4 bases at J, with 11 bases in the middle. The CDR3 DNA reads as TGTGCCAGCAGTGTCACAGGGACGGGAAACACCATATATTTT. Amino acid sequence: CASSVTGTGNTIYF. Drawing the rest from reference TRBV2 and TRBJ1-3, the complete variable domain is EPEVTQTPSHQVTQMGQEVILRCVPISNHLYFYWYRQILGQKVEFLVSFYNNEISEKSEIFDDQFSVERPDGSNFTLKIRSTKLEDSAMYFCASSVTGTGNTIYFGEGSWLTVV.

The rearrangement uses TRBV7-3 and TRBJ1-1, with a tentative D call TRBD1 (6 bases). The germline CDR1 and CDR2 sequences are SGHTA and FQGTGA. The CDR3 extends over 13 amino acids. Deletions cut 5 bases from V and 5 bases from J, with 12 bases between. DNA of the CDR3: TGTGCCAGCAGCCACGCAGGGGAGACTGAAGCTTTCTTT. Encoded protein: CASSHAGETEAFF.

This sequence joins TRBV7-9 and TRBJ2-4; possibly TRBD1 for D (5 bases). Trimming left V 4 bases short and J 0 bases short, with 13 bases between. There are 16 residues in the CDR3. Germline-derived CDR1 and CDR2 are SEHNR and FQNEAQ (reference sequence). CDR3 loop: CASSYGGALAKNIQYF. CDR3 nucleotides: TGTGCCAGCAGCTACGGTGGGGCTCTAGCCAAAAACATTCAGTACTTC.

This rearrangement joins TRBV5-1 to TRBJ1-2, with 11 bases that match TRBD1. V was clipped by 4 bases and J by 0 bases; unmatched bases: 8. This CDR3 is 17 amino acids long. Germline lookup yields CDR1 SGHRS and CDR2 YFSETQ. CDR3 sequence reads: CASSPLGTGGSNYGYTF. DNA of the CDR3: TGCGCCAGCAGCCCCCTGGGGACAGGGGGATCTAACTATGGCTACACCTTC.

The V call is TRBV29-1, the J call TRBJ2-3; tentative D call: TRBD2 (7 bases). The CDR3 is 15 residues long. V was pared by 6 bases and J by 3 bases, with 19 bases between. Germline CDR1 and CDR2: SQVTM and ANQGSEA. The CDR3 nucleotides read TGCAGCGTCACCAGTCGAGGGGGGGGAACAGATACGCAGTATTTT. Translation: CSVTSRGGGTDTQYF.

The V gene is TRBV5-1, the J gene TRBJ2-7; no definite D call. The germline V and J ends were trimmed by 0 bases and 3 bases, with 13 bases remaining between them. Germline V lookup: CDR1 SGHRS, CDR2 YFSETQ. The CDR3 consists of 15 residues. The CDR3 DNA reads TGCGCCAGCAGCTTGGGCACGGTCTCGGGCTACGAGCAGTACTTC. Its protein product is CASSLGTVSGYEQYF.

J is TRBJ1-3 and V is TRBV18; D unclear. V was trimmed by 1 base and J by 4 bases, leaving 5 bases between them. CDR1 and CDR2 from the germline V gene are KGHSH and LQKENI. The CDR3 is 13 residues long. The CDR3 DNA reads as TGTGCCAGCTCACCACGGGAGGGAAACACCATATATTTT. Protein product: CASSPREGNTIYF.

In its sample, this clone was seen a few times. The chain has TRBV19 and TRBJ1-2; maybe TRBD1 (6 bases). The CDR3 loop spans 17 amino acids. Germline loops: CDR1 LNHDA, CDR2 SQIVND (reference sequence). The V and J ends lost 5 bases and 2 bases respectively, with 21 bases between them. The CDR3 protein is CASSEDRRGVGNYGYTF. Written as DNA, the CDR3 is TGTGCCAGTAGTGAGGACAGAAGGGGAGTTGGGAACTATGGCTACACCTTC.

The gene calls are TRBV11-1 and TRBJ2-7; D might be TRBD1 (6 bases). The CDR3 has 16 residues. Per the germline V gene, CDR1 is SGHAT and CDR2 is FQDESV (reference sequence). The V end was cut by 4 bases, the J end by 0 bases, with 16 bases between. CDR3 amino acids: CASSSLDRLTSYEQYF. In DNA form, the CDR3 reads TGTGCCAGCAGCTCCTTGGACAGATTGACCTCCTACGAGCAGTACTTC.

In its sample, this clone was seen a few times. The J gene is TRBJ1-1, the V gene TRBV6-5; weak D call: TRBD1 (6 bases). Germline V CDR1 and CDR2: MNHEY, SVGAGI. The V end was cut by 0 bases, the J end by 0 bases, with 8 bases between. There are 15 residues in the CDR3. The CDR3 sequence: CASSYSNRVNTEAFF. The CDR3 DNA reads TGTGCCAGCAGTTACTCGAACAGGGTGAACACTGAAGCTTTCTTT.

J is TRBJ2-2 and V is TRBV4-1; D is ambiguous. Trimming pared 0 bases from V and 4 bases from J, leaving 9 bases between. This CDR3 is 15 amino acids long. The germline CDR1 and CDR2 sequences are MGHRA and YSYEKL. CDR3 bases: TGCGCCAGCAGCCAAGACACCAAGAGCACCGGGGAGCTGTTTTTT. Its protein product is CASSQDTKSTGELFF.

The CDR3 loop is CASSASDSGNTIYF. In nucleotides, the CDR3 is TGTGCCAGCAGCGCCAGTGACTCTGGAAACACCATATATTTT. The chain is built from TRBV9 and TRBJ1-3; no reliable D call. CDR1 and CDR2 from the germline V gene are SGDLS and YYNGEE. V lost 3 bases and J lost 0, with 7 bases in between. This CDR3 is built from 14 residues.

The chain carries TRBV10-3 and TRBJ2-1, with 7 bases fitting TRBD1. In germline, CDR1 is ENHRY, CDR2 SYGVKD. V lost 5 bases, J lost 5 bases, and 9 bases stayed unmatched. CDR3 size: 15 residues. The CDR3: CAISTQGNGNNEQFF. In DNA, the CDR3 is TGTGCCATCAGTACACAGGGGAATGGTAACAATGAGCAGTTCTTC.

V and J are TRBV7-2 and TRBJ1-1, with 7 bases aligning to TRBD1. V dropped 3 bases and J dropped 2; count of bases not matched to a gene: 9. The CDR3 spans 16 residues. Germline values: CDR1 SGHTA, CDR2 FQGNSA. The CDR3 is CASSFAVDRVNTEAFF. CDR3 DNA sequence: TGTGCCAGCAGCTTCGCCGTCGACAGGGTCAACACTGAAGCTTTCTTT.

This clone was observed a handful of times. DNA for the CDR3: TGTGCCAGCAGCCCCCGGACATTGGGAGGCCTCTCTGGGGCCAACGTCCTGACTTTC. Translated: CASSPRTLGGLSGANVLTF. The chain combines TRBV5-5 with TRBJ2-6; D perhaps matches TRBD2 (6 bases). V lost 4 bases and J lost 0, with 20 bases in between. CDR3 length: 19 amino acids. Germline CDR1 reads SGHKS; CDR2 reads YYEKEE (reference sequence). Together with reference TRBV5-5 and TRBJ2-6, the CDR3 gives the full variable domain: DAGVTQSPTHLIKTRGQQVTLRCSPISGHKSVSWYQQVLGQGPQFIFQYYEKEERGRGNFPDRFSARQFPNYSSELNVNALLLGDSALYLCASSPRTLGGLSGANVLTFGAGSRLTVL.

The genes are TRBV6-5 and TRBJ1-1, with D uncertain. Germline lookup yields CDR1 MNHEY and CDR2 SVGAGI. This CDR3 has 15 residues. V was shortened by 0 bases and J by 3 bases, with 11 bases between the two germline ends. CDR3 protein: CASSYSGLMDTEAFF. CDR3 bases: TGTGCCAGCAGTTACTCTGGGCTCATGGACACTGAAGCTTTCTTT.

This chain links TRBV11-1 with TRBJ2-2; 7 bases agree with TRBD2. Per germline, CDR1 SGHAT and CDR2 FQDESV (reference sequence). This CDR3 has 15 amino acids. J lost 6 bases, V lost 5 bases, and 9 bases had no gene match. The CDR3 DNA follows: TGTGCCAGCAGCGACTCCGGGAGGAGTGCCGGGGAGCTGTTTTTT. Protein sequence: CASSDSGRSAGELFF. The full variable domain, its missing parts supplied by reference TRBV11-1 and TRBJ2-2, is EAEVAQSPRYKITEKSQAVAFWCDPISGHATLYWYRQILGQGPELLVQFQDESVVDDSQLPKDRFSAERLKGVDSTLKIQPAELGDSAMYLCASSDSGRSAGELFFGEGSRLTVL.

This clone was recorded once. The chain carries TRBV7-9 and TRBJ1-5; D gene unclear. Germline assignment: CDR1 SEHNR and CDR2 FQNEAQ (reference sequence). V was pared by 1 base and J by 0 bases, with 13 bases between. The CDR3 contains 17 residues. The CDR3 coding sequence is TGTGCCAGCAGCTTAGGGGTGGCGGCGGATAGCAATCAGCCCCAGCATTTT. Amino acid sequence: CASSLGVAADSNQPQHF.

The rearrangement uses TRBV14 and TRBJ1-1; maybe TRBD1 (5 bases). The length of the CDR3 is 16 residues. Germline V gene data show CDR1 as SGHDN and CDR2 as FVKESK. V was cut by 4 bases and J by 0 bases, with 15 bases left in between. The DNA of the CDR3 is TGTGCCAGCAGCCGCCGTGGAGGGGTTATGAACACTGAAGCTTTCTTT. It is translated as CASSRRGGVMNTEAFF.

This clone showed up just a few times. The chain is built from TRBV19 and TRBJ1-1; TRBD1 aligns across 10 bases. V shed 6 bases, J shed 4 bases, and the junction held 2 bases outside the gene matches. The CDR3 runs 13 residues. From germline, CDR1 is LNHDA and CDR2 SQIVND (reference sequence). This CDR3 reads CASSRTGGTEAFF. In nucleotides, the CDR3 is TGTGCCAGTAGCAGGACAGGGGGCACTGAAGCTTTCTTT.

J is TRBJ2-7 and V is TRBV7-9; D remains ambiguous. Trimming shortened V by 2 bases and J by 5 bases, and 7 bases separated the two germline ends. CDR1 is SEHNR and CDR2 is FQNEAQ in the germline V gene (reference sequence). The CDR3 spans 12 residues. The DNA of the CDR3 is TGTGCCAGCAGCTTATCTGCGCACGAGCAGTACTTC. Protein sequence: CASSLSAHEQYF.